These T cell receptor beta chains were read from a single sample in a study of shared clonotypes between healthy human individuals. Data came from immunoSEQ multiplex PCR; TCRdb stores just in-frame clones and leaves some out. The table records about 1.1 million clones, approximately 80% of them present only once. The specimen was memory CD4+ T cells from PBMCs. The receptor source for this set is a man in his late teens or twenties in good health. Some clones in this sample may be carry-over from other donors' samples. CDR3s include the opening cysteine and the closing phenylalanine or tryptophan. The order of the fields is clone size, V gene, D gene, J gene, CDR3 protein, CDR3 DNA. A D gene is named only where the DNA matches it firmly. A row's size may be missing; if present it is once, few, many or a size class.

-	TRBV5-8	TRBD1	TRBJ1-1	CASSLYLPGQSEAFF	TGTGCCAGCAGCTTGTATCTCCCGGGACAGAGTGAAGCTTTCTTT
-	TRBV7-2	-	TRBJ2-7	CASSYTRVSSSYEQYF	TGTGCCAGCAGCTACACCCGGGTGTCGAGCTCCTACGAGCAGTACTTC
-	TRBV5-5	-	TRBJ1-4	CASSPGQGYEKLFF	TGTGCCAGCAGCCCAGGACAAGGTTATGAAAAACTGTTTTTT
-	TRBV30	TRBD1	TRBJ1-5	CAWSSEGQGQQPQHF	TGTGCCTGGAGTAGTGAGGGACAGGGTCAACAGCCCCAGCATTTT
-	TRBV30	-	TRBJ1-2	CAWSLGQGSHTF	TGTGCCTGGAGTTTGGGGCAGGGGTCTCACACCTTC
-	TRBV5-1	-	TRBJ1-1	CASSLEPEGEAFF	TGCGCCAGCAGCTTGGAGCCGGAAGGTGAAGCTTTCTTT
-	TRBV5-1	-	TRBJ2-7	CASSPDGTYEQYF	TGCGCCAGCAGTCCCGACGGTACCTACGAGCAGTACTTC
-	TRBV28	-	TRBJ1-4	CASHVPEGYEKLFF	TGTGCCAGCCACGTCCCGGAGGGTTATGAAAAACTGTTTTTT
-	TRBV4-3	-	TRBJ1-2	CASSQQRPDAANYGYTF	TGCGCCAGCAGCCAACAACGTCCTGACGCGGCTAACTATGGCTACACCTTC
few	TRBV4-1	TRBD2	TRBJ2-5	CASSPSGSETQYF	TGCGCCAGCAGCCCCAGCGGGAGCGAGACCCAGTACTTC
-	TRBV28	TRBD1	TRBJ1-2	CASSPNRGGYGYTF	TGTGCCAGCAGTCCCAACAGGGGTGGCTATGGCTACACCTTC
-	TRBV7-9	-	TRBJ2-3	CASSPWTGSSTDTQYF	TGTGCCAGCAGCCCCTGGACTGGATCTAGCACAGATACGCAGTATTTT
few	TRBV6-1	-	TRBJ1-2	CASSEVSYGYTF	TGTGCCAGCAGTGAAGTAAGCTATGGCTACACCTTC
-	TRBV2	-	TRBJ2-7	CASSGQGVSYEQYF	TGTGCCAGCAGTGGCCAAGGGGTCTCCTACGAGCAGTACTTC
-	TRBV28	-	TRBJ1-5	CASAARLSNQPQHF	TGTGCCAGCGCCGCAAGACTAAGCAATCAGCCCCAGCATTTT
-	TRBV15	-	TRBJ2-1	CAIKNAWYNEQFF	TGTGCCATCAAGAATGCGTGGTACAATGAGCAGTTCTTC
-	TRBV6-6	-	TRBJ2-6	CASSYYSGGANVLTF	TGTGCCAGCAGTTACTATTCAGGGGGGGCCAACGTCCTGACTTTC
many	TRBV7-2	TRBD2	TRBJ2-1	CASSLRREGLFGNEQFF	TGTGCCAGCAGCTTACGGCGGGAGGGCCTTTTTGGTAATGAGCAGTTCTTC
-	TRBV11-2	-	TRBJ2-7	CASSGSRDPYVSEQYF	TGTGCCAGCAGCGGCAGCCGGGACCCCTATGTAAGCGAGCAGTACTTC
-	TRBV2	-	TRBJ1-4	CASSEGTRANEKLFF	TGTGCCAGCAGTGAGGGGACTAGGGCTAATGAAAAACTGTTTTTT
-	TRBV25-1	-	TRBJ2-3	CASSGQAYTDTQYF	TGTGCCAGCAGTGGGCAGGCCTACACAGATACGCAGTATTTT
few	TRBV9	-	TRBJ2-5	CASSMDGLETQYF	TGTGCCAGCAGCATGGACGGATTAGAGACCCAGTACTTC
once	TRBV5-1	-	TRBJ2-2	CASSFPGAANTGELFF	TGCGCCAGCAGCTTCCCAGGGGCCGCGAACACCGGGGAGCTGTTTTTT
-	TRBV6-1	-	TRBJ2-7	CASSEWMNGYF	TGTGCCAGCAGTGAATGGATGAATGGGTACTTC
-	TRBV28	-	TRBJ1-4	CASSLYYEGELFF	TGTGCCAGCAGTTTATATTATGAGGGGGAACTGTTTTTT
-	TRBV18	-	TRBJ2-5	CASSPLSLRETQYF	TGTGCCAGCTCACCACTTAGTTTGAGGGAGACCCAGTACTTC
-	TRBV28	TRBD2	TRBJ2-3	CASSWYAGGHTQYF	TGTGCCAGCAGTTGGTATGCGGGAGGGCATACGCAGTATTTT
-	TRBV5-8	-	TRBJ1-5	CASSLGIHSNQPQHF	TGTGCCAGCAGCTTGGGGATTCATAGCAATCAGCCCCAGCATTTT
-	TRBV2	-	TRBJ2-5	CASSAGETQYF	TGTGCCAGCAGTGCAGGAGAGACCCAGTACTTC
-	TRBV6-1	TRBD1	TRBJ1-2	CASNPTGVEGYTF	TGTGCCAGCAATCCAACAGGGGTTGAAGGCTACACCTTC
-	TRBV6-1	-	TRBJ1-4	CASSPQTGSNEKLFF	TGTGCCAGCAGTCCACAAACAGGGTCTAATGAAAAACTGTTTTTT
-	TRBV5-6	-	TRBJ1-2	CASSLEVQGYGYTF	TGTGCCAGCAGCTTGGAGGTCCAGGGGTATGGCTACACCTTC
-	TRBV19	-	TRBJ2-1	CASSIANEQFF	TGTGCCAGTAGTATAGCGAATGAGCAGTTCTTC
-	TRBV30	-	TRBJ1-5	CAWSLNRVGGNQPQHF	TGTGCCTGGAGTCTAAACAGGGTTGGAGGCAATCAGCCCCAGCATTTT
-	TRBV27	TRBD1	TRBJ1-2	CASLSLTGADYGYTF	TGTGCCAGCCTCTCACTAACAGGGGCGGACTATGGCTACACCTTC
-	TRBV6-1	-	TRBJ2-7	CASSEVGYEQYF	TGTGCCAGCAGTGAAGTTGGCTACGAGCAGTACTTC
-	TRBV5-6	-	TRBJ1-5	CASTRRGSPGTPQHF	TGTGCCAGCACTCGGAGAGGGAGCCCCGGGACACCCCAGCATTTT
-	TRBV30	-	TRBJ2-7	CAWSVGGHEQYF	TGTGCCTGGAGTGTAGGAGGTCACGAGCAGTACTTC
-	TRBV6-1	-	TRBJ1-5	CASSDSRAGQPQHF	TGTGCCAGCAGTGATTCAAGGGCCGGGCAGCCCCAGCATTTT
-	TRBV7-9	TRBD1	TRBJ2-3	CASSAYRTGGTDTQYF	TGTGCCAGCAGCGCATACCGGACAGGGGGCACAGATACGCAGTATTTT
-	TRBV30	TRBD2	TRBJ2-1	CAWSATMTSGIWGEQFF	TGTGCCTGGAGCGCGACTATGACTAGCGGGATATGGGGTGAGCAGTTCTTC
-	TRBV4-3	-	TRBJ2-3	CASSPDPSTGSDTQYF	TGCGCCAGCAGCCCCGACCCATCGACCGGGAGTGATACGCAGTATTTT
few	TRBV29-1	-	TRBJ2-5	CSVDGGNQETQYF	TGCAGCGTTGATGGGGGGAACCAAGAGACCCAGTACTTC
-	TRBV11-2	-	TRBJ2-7	CASTGRPDGLYEQYF	TGTGCCAGCACCGGGCGTCCGGACGGGCTCTACGAGCAGTACTTC
-	TRBV28	TRBD1	TRBJ2-1	CASSLRGHPGEQFF	TGTGCCAGCAGTTTAAGGGGGCATCCGGGGGAGCAGTTCTTC
-	TRBV11-3	TRBD1	TRBJ2-7	CASSTGTGSSYEQYF	TGTGCCAGCAGCACCGGGACAGGAAGCTCCTACGAGCAGTACTTC